This TCR beta chain was found in a study of post-analysis software for immune sequencing data. Overall study findings and caveats: Four to six TRBV segments were significantly more frequent in patients than in controls. TRBV5-6, TRBV5-1 and TRBV20-1 were among these segments.

The library was made from cDNA and included unique molecular identifiers. MiXCR, applied by TCRdb to the PCR reads, yields one record per CDR3 protein. This repertoire shows some 190,000 distinct CDR3 sequences, 25% to 35% found once; its top ten account for approximately 3.6%. Details on this clonotype: What it binds is not known.

Deletions cut 0 bases from V and 4 bases from J, with 14 bases between. The CDR3 runs 16 residues. Per germline, CDR1 SGHAT and CDR2 FQNNGV. V usage is TRBV11-2 and J usage is TRBJ2-3, with D possibly TRBD2 on 5 matching bases. The sequence was collected from a girl under 18 with multiple sclerosis. The sequencing input was blood. CDR3 nucleotides: TGTGCCAGCAGCTTAGAGGCGCGGGCGGACTCAGATACGCAGTATTTT. Encoded protein: CASSLEARADSDTQYF.